This T cell receptor beta chain was identified during a study of beta chain features in type 1 diabetes. Study results and limitations: Significant though moderate, a shortening of TCRB CDR3s appeared in all four CD4+ subsets of Type 1 diabetes patients. At VDJ recombination sites, type 1 diabetes patients had fewer insertions and more deleted nucleotides.

Sorted populations were all over 95% pure. Every isolated RNA sample was fully reverse transcribed, so sequencing captured expressed TCRB transcripts. An average of about 3.5 million reads was obtained for naive, central memory and regulatory T cell samples. The method was immunoSEQ multiplex PCR; TCRdb's version includes in-frame clones alone and lacks a portion of them. Of 150,000 to 200,000 clones listed, just over 9% were seen once; the top ten hold about 2.1%. V was pared by 6 bases and J by 5 bases, with 4 bases of the junction left unmatched. The CDR3 has 13 residues. Per the germline V gene, CDR1 is SGHVS and CDR2 is FQNEAQ. Details on this clone: The target antigen is unknown.

The origin of this receptor is a woman between 18 and 29 years old in good health. V usage is TRBV7-8 and J usage is TRBJ2-1; the match to TRBD2 covers 7 bases. Sequencing used central memory CD4+ T cells from blood. Written as DNA, the CDR3 is TGTGCCAGCAGGCAGGGACTACACAATGAGCAGTTCTTC. It codes for CASRQGLHNEQFF.